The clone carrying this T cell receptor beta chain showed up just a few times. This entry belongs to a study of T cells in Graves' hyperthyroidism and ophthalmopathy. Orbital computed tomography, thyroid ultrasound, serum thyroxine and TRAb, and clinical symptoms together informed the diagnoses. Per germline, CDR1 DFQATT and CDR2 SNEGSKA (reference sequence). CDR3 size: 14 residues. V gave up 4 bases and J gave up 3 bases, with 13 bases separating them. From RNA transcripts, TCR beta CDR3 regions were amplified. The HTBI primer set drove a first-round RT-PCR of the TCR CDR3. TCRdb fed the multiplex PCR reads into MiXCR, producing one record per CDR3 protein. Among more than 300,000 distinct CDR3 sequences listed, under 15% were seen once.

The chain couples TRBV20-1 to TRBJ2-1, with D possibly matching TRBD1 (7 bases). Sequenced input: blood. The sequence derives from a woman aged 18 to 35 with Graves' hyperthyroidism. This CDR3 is CSAKQGTHYNEQFF. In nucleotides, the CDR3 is TGCAGTGCTAAACAGGGGACTCACTACAATGAGCAGTTCTTC.